Listed below are T cell receptor beta chains from one sample, sequenced in a study of T cell repertoires in cytomegalovirus infection. TCRdb re-called the reads with MiXCR, one entry per CDR3 protein. The sample lists about 530,000 distinct CDR3 sequences, more than 20% seen once, with 13% in the top ten. The sample was PBMCs. These receptors were taken from a human donor in good health (CMV status not recorded). Some clones in this sample may be carry-over from other donors' samples. The CDR3 runs from the conserved cysteine through the conserved F or W. The D gene is left open where the match is weak. Some rows have no size entry. The others give once, few or many, or a class for an expanded clone.

cdr3_nt: TGTGCCAGCAGCTCCGTGGACAAGAAGTACTTC; cdr3_aa: CASSSVDKKYF; d_call: NA; clone_size: NA; j_call: TRBJ2-4; v_call: TRBV7-9
cdr3_nt: TGTGCCAGCAGCCTAGGGGGTATTGGGACAACCTTC; cdr3_aa: CASSLGGIGTTF; d_call: NA; clone_size: few; j_call: TRBJ1-2; v_call: TRBV12-3/TRBV12-4
cdr3_nt: TGCAGTGCTAGAGATCTCGGAGGGGTGAACACTGAAGCTTTCTTT; cdr3_aa: CSARDLGGVNTEAFF; d_call: NA; clone_size: few; j_call: TRBJ1-1; v_call: TRBV20-1
cdr3_nt: TGCGCCAGCAGTCGCAAAATCCTCAGGGGTAGTGATGGCAAAAACATTCAGTACTTC; cdr3_aa: CASSRKILRGSDGKNIQYF; d_call: NA; clone_size: NA; j_call: TRBJ2-4; v_call: TRBV23-1
cdr3_nt: TGTGCCACGCAAGTGGCGGGAGGTACACCTAATGAGCAGTTCTTC; cdr3_aa: CATQVAGGTPNEQFF; d_call: TRBD2; clone_size: few; j_call: TRBJ2-1; v_call: TRBV12-3/TRBV12-4
cdr3_nt: TGTGCCATCACCTACGGCCCCACAGATACGCAGTATTTT; cdr3_aa: CAITYGPTDTQYF; d_call: NA; clone_size: once; j_call: TRBJ2-3; v_call: TRBV10-3
cdr3_nt: TGTGCCAGTAGTATAGTATGGCGCCTTGAGTATAGCAATCAGCCCCAGCATTTT; cdr3_aa: CASSIVWRLEYSNQPQHF; d_call: NA; clone_size: few; j_call: TRBJ1-5; v_call: TRBV19
cdr3_nt: TGCAGCGTTAAGGAGGGGATGGATTCACCCCTCCACTTT; cdr3_aa: CSVKEGMDSPLHF; d_call: NA; clone_size: NA; j_call: TRBJ1-6; v_call: TRBV29-1
cdr3_nt: TGTGCTAGTGGTTTGCTGGGGGCAGCTGGGGCCAACGTCCTGACTTTC; cdr3_aa: CASGLLGAAGANVLTF; d_call: NA; clone_size: NA; j_call: TRBJ2-6; v_call: TRBV12-5
cdr3_nt: TGCAGCGTTGAACCGGGGTACTCTAACTATGGCTACACCTTC; cdr3_aa: CSVEPGYSNYGYTF; d_call: NA; clone_size: few; j_call: TRBJ1-2; v_call: TRBV29-1
cdr3_nt: TGCAGTGCTAGAGATGGGTTAGGCGACTGGGCCCTCCACTTT; cdr3_aa: CSARDGLGDWALHF; d_call: NA; clone_size: NA; j_call: TRBJ1-6; v_call: TRBV20-1
cdr3_nt: TGTGCCAGCAGCTTAGTCGGGGGCGCGGGGGGGGCCAACGTCCTGACTTTC; cdr3_aa: CASSLVGGAGGANVLTF; d_call: NA; clone_size: few; j_call: TRBJ2-6; v_call: TRBV7-8
cdr3_nt: TGTGCCAGCAGCTTATTCCCTGGCCTCCGACAGGGTAGCACAGATACGCAGTATTTT; cdr3_aa: CASSLFPGLRQGSTDTQYF; d_call: TRBD1; clone_size: NA; j_call: TRBJ2-3; v_call: TRBV7-9
cdr3_nt: TGTGCCAGCAGTGTCTTCGGGAGCACCGGGGAGCTGTTTTTT; cdr3_aa: CASSVFGSTGELFF; d_call: NA; clone_size: NA; j_call: TRBJ2-2; v_call: TRBV6-8
cdr3_nt: TGTGCCAGCAGCTTAGAGGGACTAGCGGCCAATGAGCAGTTCTTC; cdr3_aa: CASSLEGLAANEQFF; d_call: TRBD2; clone_size: NA; j_call: TRBJ2-1; v_call: TRBV7-6
cdr3_nt: TGTGCCAGCAGCCACCACTTAGGGATCAGCCAAGAGACCCAGTACTTC; cdr3_aa: CASSHHLGISQETQYF; d_call: NA; clone_size: many; j_call: TRBJ2-5; v_call: TRBV7-2
cdr3_nt: TGTGCTAGTGGTTTGGCTAGCTCTGGGGCCAACGTCCTGACTTTC; cdr3_aa: CASGLASSGANVLTF; d_call: NA; clone_size: few; j_call: TRBJ2-6; v_call: TRBV12-5
cdr3_nt: TGTGCCTGGAGTGTACCCGGCCAGCCCCAGCATTTT; cdr3_aa: CAWSVPGQPQHF; d_call: NA; clone_size: NA; j_call: TRBJ1-5; v_call: TRBV30
cdr3_nt: TGTGCCAGCAGTTACTCGAGGGTCCCAGGCTCCTCCGGGGACGAGCAGTACTTC; cdr3_aa: CASSYSRVPGSSGDEQYF; d_call: NA; clone_size: NA; j_call: TRBJ2-7; v_call: TRBV6-5
cdr3_nt: TGTGCCAGCTTGGGGACAGGCGCCATGAACACTGAAGCTTTCTTT; cdr3_aa: CASLGTGAMNTEAFF; d_call: TRBD1; clone_size: NA; j_call: TRBJ1-1; v_call: TRBV6-2/TRBV6-3